The clone carrying this T cell receptor beta chain occurred a few times. This sample is drawn from a study of CD8 T cells in ankylosing spondylitis. Per the germline V gene, CDR1 is MDHEN and CDR2 is SYDVKM. The CDR3 is 15 amino acids. Between the trimmed V and J ends, which lost 3 bases and 0 bases, there was a span of 9 bases. One entry per CDR3 protein, called by TCRdb with MiXCR from the 5' RACE reads. This sample has 270,000 or so distinct CDR3 sequences; 18% occur once, and the top ten carry about a third. Sequencing input: blood, either unsorted or a sorted T cell fraction (not recorded which). The TCR was taken from a male donor with ankylosing spondylitis or in good health (not recorded which). The V and J genes are TRBV28 and TRBJ1-5; D is unclear. The CDR3 protein is CASSFGPASNQPQHF. The CDR3 nucleotides are TGTGCCAGCAGTTTCGGACCTGCTAGCAATCAGCCCCAGCATTTT.